Given below is one T cell receptor beta chain in context. Germline CDR1 and CDR2: SGHAT and FQNNGV. The CDR3 sequence is 12 residues long. V lost 5 bases and J lost 7, with 11 bases in between. Only in-frame clones appear in the TCRdb table, and some are missing; sequencing was by immunoSEQ multiplex PCR. This sample has about 220,000 clones; 84% occur once, and the top ten carry roughly 5%. The record originates from a study of blood T cell repertoires in COVID-19. About the research overall: The United States, Italy and Spain supplied acute and convalescent COVID-19 samples.

Sequenced sample: peripheral blood. The sequence came from a woman aged 55-69 years who had recovered from COVID-19. The chain uses TRBV11-2 and TRBJ1-1, with TRBD1 as a possible D gene (6 bases). The CDR3 region is CASSAQGIEAFF. The CDR3 coding sequence is TGTGCCAGCAGCGCACAGGGAATTGAAGCTTTCTTT.